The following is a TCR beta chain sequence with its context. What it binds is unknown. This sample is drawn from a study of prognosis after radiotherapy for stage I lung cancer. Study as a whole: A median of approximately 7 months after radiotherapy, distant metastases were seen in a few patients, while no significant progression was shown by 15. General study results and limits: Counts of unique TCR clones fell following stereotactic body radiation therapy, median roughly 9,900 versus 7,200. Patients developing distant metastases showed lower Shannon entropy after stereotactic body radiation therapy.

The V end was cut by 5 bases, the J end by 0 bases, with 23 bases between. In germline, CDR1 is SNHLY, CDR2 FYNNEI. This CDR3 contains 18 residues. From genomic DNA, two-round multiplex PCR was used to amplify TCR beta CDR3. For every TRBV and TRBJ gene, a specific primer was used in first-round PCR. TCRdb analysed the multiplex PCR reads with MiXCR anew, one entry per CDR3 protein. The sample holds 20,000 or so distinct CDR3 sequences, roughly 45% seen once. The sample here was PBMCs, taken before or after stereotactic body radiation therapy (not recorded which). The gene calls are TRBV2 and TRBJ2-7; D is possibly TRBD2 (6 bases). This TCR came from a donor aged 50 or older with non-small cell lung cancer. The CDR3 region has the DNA TGTGCCAGCAGTTACACTACTAGCCGTGGGGGAAGCTCCTACGAGCAGTACTTC. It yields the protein CASSYTTSRGGSSYEQYF.